These 5 T cell receptor beta chains originate from one sample sequenced in a study of cytomegalovirus exposure and HLA in healthy donors. Researchers ran the PCR with 60 Vbeta and 13 Jbeta primers. Measured with immunoSEQ multiplex PCR; TCRdb has only the in-frame clones, and not every one. The data contain about 280,000 clones, around 90% of them singletons. Sequenced input: PBMCs. Receptor source: a woman between 18 and 29 years old in good health and CMV-seronegative.

The gene calls are TRBV29-1 and TRBJ2-1, with 7 bases identical to TRBD2. From germline, CDR1 is SQVTM and CDR2 ANQGSEA. V gave up 6 bases and J gave up 10 bases; unmatched junction bases: 18. There are 15 residues in the CDR3. CDR3 nucleotide sequence: TGCAGCGTCGCCCCTGGGACTACCCCGGTTCAAGAGCAGTTCTTC. Amino acids: CSVAPGTTPVQEQFF.

V gene TRBV18 combines with J gene TRBJ1-2, with TRBD1 identical over 7 bases. The germline gives CDR1 KGHSH, CDR2 LQKENI. Germline trimming cut 4 bases from V and 4 bases from J; bases unmatched to any gene: 3. The CDR3 totals 13 residues. The CDR3: CASSLGQAYGYTF. The CDR3 bases are TGTGCCAGCTCACTCGGACAGGCCTATGGCTACACCTTC.

The gene calls are TRBV5-1 and TRBJ2-2; TRBD2 matches at 7 bases. The CDR3 covers 15 residues. The V and J ends lost 2 bases and 5 bases, in that order; junction bases with no gene match: 6. Germline V gene data show CDR1 as SGHRS and CDR2 as YFSETQ. CDR3 DNA: TGCGCCAGCAGCTTCGGGCAGGGAGGGACCGGGGAGCTGTTTTTT. It codes for CASSFGQGGTGELFF.

The chain is built from TRBV10-3 and TRBJ2-4, with a tentative D call TRBD1 (5 bases). CDR1 is ENHRY, CDR2 SYGVKD, per germline. V shed 0 bases and J shed 5 bases, with 11 bases lying between them. The CDR3 spans 15 residues. CDR3 loop: CAISESLMTENIQYF. DNA of the CDR3: TGTGCCATCAGTGAGTCTTTAATGACAGAAAACATTCAGTACTTC.

The chain is built from TRBV27 and TRBJ2-7; the D gene is possibly TRBD1 (6 bases). Germline V gene data show CDR1 as MNHEY and CDR2 as SMNVEV (reference sequence). The CDR3 extends over 14 amino acids. Trimming stripped 5 bases from V and 3 bases from J, with 14 bases between. The CDR3 reads CASSANRVFYEQYF. The CDR3 nucleotides read TGTGCCAGCAGTGCGAACAGGGTGTTCTACGAGCAGTACTTC.